The clone carrying this TCR beta chain was recorded at least ten times. What it binds is unknown. The data were obtained in a study of identical twins. Using its own MiXCR run on the 5' RACE reads, TCRdb lists one record per CDR3 protein. Here the sample spans hundreds of thousands of distinct CDR3 sequences, 5.5% to 7.5% being singletons. V was pared by 5 bases and J by 2 bases, with 10 bases between. The V gene's germline CDR1 is DFQATT and CDR2 SNEGSKA (reference sequence). This CDR3 is built from 13 residues. General study findings and limits: Recombination models fit unrelated individuals' TCR alpha sharing but underestimated twins'. Cross-sectional statistics underpinned the conclusions; the same donors were not followed. While abundant cord blood beta clonotypes carried fewer insertions, memory repertoires showed no such pattern.

Sample: naive T cells sorted from blood. This receptor was obtained from a young man in good health. This chain connects TRBV20-1 to TRBJ1-5; D is unclear. The CDR3 protein is CSAWAGGNQPQHF. The DNA for the CDR3 is TGCAGTGCTTGGGCCGGAGGCAATCAGCCCCAGCATTTT.